The 7 T cell receptor beta chains in this list originate from one sample, sequenced in a study of shared clonotypes between healthy human individuals. Some clones are missing from TCRdb's copy, which holds only in-frame ones; the method was immunoSEQ multiplex PCR. The sample consists of some 1,100,000 clones, 75% to 80% of them appearing once. The sample taken for sequencing was memory CD4+ T cells from PBMCs. Subset specified: CD45RA-negative fraction. The receptors originated from a man younger than 35 in good health. Some clones in this sample may be carry-over from other donors' samples.

This clone occurred many times. CDR3 loop: CASSTHPGLGFTEAFF. Written as DNA, the CDR3 is TGTGCCAGCAGTACACACCCAGGGTTGGGGTTCACTGAAGCTTTCTTT. The chain combines TRBV27 with TRBJ1-1; possible D gene TRBD1, 5 bases. This CDR3 contains 16 residues. Germline CDR1 reads MNHEY; CDR2 reads SMNVEV (reference sequence). Trimming pared 5 bases from V and 4 bases from J, leaving 20 bases between.

The chain joins TRBV18 to TRBJ1-1; D gene unclear. CDR3 size: 16 residues. Per germline, CDR1 KGHSH and CDR2 LQKENI. The germline V and J ends were trimmed by 3 bases and 2 bases, with 16 bases remaining between them. The CDR3 nucleotides read TGTGCCAGCTCACCCATGGGCCCGGGTGCAAACACTGAAGCTTTCTTT. Amino acid sequence: CASSPMGPGANTEAFF.

V gene TRBV5-1 combines with J gene TRBJ2-1, with a possible D match to TRBD2 (5 bases). This CDR3 has 16 residues. Germline V gene lookup returns CDR1 SGHRS and CDR2 YFSETQ. V lost 3 bases and J 2 bases, leaving 15 bases between the germline ends. The CDR3 sequence: CASSSGFSAAYNEQFF. In nucleotides, the CDR3 is TGCGCCAGCAGCTCGGGCTTTAGCGCCGCCTACAATGAGCAGTTCTTC.

The chain has TRBV21-1 and TRBJ2-2; the tabulated D call, TRBD2, remains unverified against the DNA. TRBV21-1 is termed a pseudogene. The CDR3 totals 13 residues. In DNA form, the CDR3 reads TGTGCCAGCAAAATCCCGGGGACCGGGGAGCTGTTTTTT. Its translation: CASKIPGTGELFF.

This sequence joins TRBV9 and TRBJ2-7; weak D call: TRBD1 (5 bases). Trimming took 2 bases from V and 1 from J, leaving 13 bases between them. Germline CDR1 SGDLS, CDR2 YYNGEE. The length of the CDR3 is 15 residues. The CDR3 sequence: CASSVLQGRSYEQYF. DNA for the CDR3: TGTGCCAGCAGCGTTCTTCAGGGCCGATCCTACGAGCAGTACTTC.

This clone turned up a few times. This chain links TRBV28 with TRBJ1-4, with 8 bases aligning to TRBD1. CDR1 and CDR2 (germline): MDHEN, SYDVKM. The J segment lost 7 bases and the V segment lost 3 bases, leaving 13 bases of the junction unmatched. The CDR3 is made up of 17 amino acids. For the CDR3, the DNA is TGTGCCAGCAGTTTGGACCCGCTCAGGGGGCGCGGTGAAAAACTGTTTTTT. Protein product: CASSLDPLRGRGEKLFF.

The J gene is TRBJ2-5, the V gene TRBV28; 8 bases match TRBD1. V was pared by 4 bases and J by 1 base, with 5 bases of the junction left unmatched. Germline V CDR1 and CDR2: MDHEN, SYDVKM. The CDR3 is 15 residues long. CDR3 in amino acids: CASSSPDRAQETQYF. The DNA of the CDR3 is TGTGCCAGCAGTTCCCCGGACAGGGCCCAAGAGACCCAGTACTTC.